Below, 20 T cell receptor beta chains from the same sample are listed, as sequenced in a study of regulatory T cells in long-lasting Graves disease. Building the TCR beta libraries relied on iRepertoire HTBI primers, and CDR3 regions underwent Arm-PCR. TCRdb independently ran MiXCR on the multiplex PCR reads; one entry per CDR3 protein. The table lists about 430,000 distinct CDR3 sequences, roughly 15% of them singletons. Noted time point: newly diagnosed GD, antithyroid drugs for less than 3 months. The TCR library was made from RNA that had been extracted from PBMCs in TRIzol. The data also belong to a second study, concerning T cells in Graves' hyperthyroidism and ophthalmopathy.

The input for sequencing was peripheral blood mononuclear cells (PBMCs), taken at new diagnosis, from a patient treated with antithyroid drugs. The receptors come from a woman aged 40 to 55 with Graves disease.

This clonotype occurred a few times. The chain has TRBV6-1 and TRBJ1-2, with 7 bases fitting TRBD1. V dropped 6 bases and J dropped 5; count of bases not matched to a gene: 6. CDR3 size: 13 residues. Germline CDR1 reads MNHNS; CDR2 reads SASEGT. The CDR3 loop is CASRQGQSYGYTF. The CDR3 DNA sequence: TGTGCCAGCAGGCAGGGACAGAGTTATGGCTACACCTTC.

This clonotype was seen a few times. Given a much more abundant clone one base away, this may be a read error. The chain uses TRBV20-1 and TRBJ1-2, with 11 bases that match TRBD1. This CDR3 contains 16 residues. Germline loops: CDR1 DFQATT, CDR2 SNEGSKA (reference sequence). Trimming took 3 bases from V and 5 from J; bases not matched to a gene: 11. The CDR3 reads CSASSGTGGRDYGYTF. In DNA form, the CDR3 reads TGCAGTGCTAGTTCTGGGACAGGGGGTCGGGATTATGGCTACACCTTC.

V usage is TRBV7-2 and J usage is TRBJ2-5; D is perhaps TRBD2 (5 bases). V dropped 2 bases and J dropped 5 bases, with 9 bases sitting between them. The CDR3 totals 13 residues. CDR1 SGHTA and CDR2 FQGNSA come from the germline V gene. DNA of the CDR3: TGTGCCAGCAGCTTACGGGGTACGGAGACCCAGTACTTC. It codes for CASSLRGTETQYF. The full variable domain, its missing parts supplied by reference TRBV7-2 and TRBJ2-5, is GAGVSQSPSNKVTEKGKDVELRCDPISGHTALYWYRQSLGQGLEFLIYFQGNSAPDKSGLPSDRFSAERTGGSVSTLTIQRTQQEDSAVYLCASSLRGTETQYFGPGTRLLVL.

The sample holds many counts of this clonotype. CDR3 in amino acids: CASSVGQGASYEQYF. DNA for the CDR3: TGTGCCAGCAGCGTAGGGCAGGGGGCATCCTACGAGCAGTACTTC. The chain is built from TRBV9 and TRBJ2-7; 8 nucleotides align to TRBD1. The CDR3 is 15 residues long. Per germline, CDR1 SGDLS and CDR2 YYNGEE. After removal of 0 bases from V and 1 base from J, the junction contained 3 bases not matched to a gene.

The sample holds a few counts of this clonotype. This sequence joins TRBV29-1 and TRBJ2-3; TRBD2 matches 7 bases. CDR1 SQVTM and CDR2 ANQGSEA come from the germline V gene. Unmatched junction bases numbered 13, after V lost 7 bases and J lost 6 bases. This CDR3 is built from 14 residues. CDR3 in DNA: TGCAGCGGGGGGGGACTCCTCCCCCCGGATACGCAGTATTTT. Its protein product is CSGGGLLPPDTQYF.

This clonotype showed up just a few times. V and J are TRBV3-1 and TRBJ1-2; a possible D gene is TRBD1 (5 bases). The CDR3 extends over 13 amino acids. Germline CDR1 reads LGHDT; CDR2 reads YNNKEL (reference sequence). With 8 bases removed from V and 4 bases from J, the gap between germline ends came to 14 bases. The CDR3 region is CASGTLRSYGYTF. CDR3 DNA sequence: TGTGCCAGCGGGACCTTAAGGTCCTATGGCTACACCTTC.

In nucleotides, the CDR3 is TGTGCCATCAGTTTAGCGGGAGAACGCTACAATGAGCAGTTCTTC. As protein: CAISLAGERYNEQFF. This chain joins TRBV10-3 and TRBJ2-1; 9 bases fit TRBD2. Germline V CDR1 and CDR2: ENHRY, SYGVKD. The CDR3 consists of 15 residues. V gave up 5 bases and J gave up 3 bases; unmatched junction bases: 5.

The rearrangement links TRBV18 to TRBJ1-1; a possible D gene is TRBD1 (5 bases). Trimming stripped 5 bases from V and 8 bases from J, with 21 bases between. The CDR3 is 15 amino acids. The germline V gene has CDR1 KGHSH and CDR2 LQKENI. DNA of the CDR3: TGTGCCAGCTCATCCGAAAAGGGGTCGCGAGAAGAAGCTTTCTTT. It is translated as CASSSEKGSREEAFF.

This clonotype was recorded at least ten times. CDR3 sequence reads: CASTGHQNTEAFF. CDR3 nucleotide sequence: TGTGCCAGCACTGGGCATCAGAACACTGAAGCTTTCTTT. The gene calls are TRBV7-8 and TRBJ1-1; D is ambiguous. The CDR3 spans 13 residues. CDR1 is SGHVS and CDR2 is FQNEAQ in the germline V gene. V gave up 7 bases and J gave up 1 base, with 10 bases separating them.

This clonotype showed up just a few times. This rearrangement joins TRBV5-5 to TRBJ2-7; maybe TRBD1 (6 bases). This CDR3 spans 14 amino acids. Trimming pared 3 bases from V and 2 bases from J, leaving 12 bases between. From germline, CDR1 is SGHKS and CDR2 YYEKEE (reference sequence). The CDR3 DNA follows: TGTGCCAGCAGCTACAGGGTAACCGCCTACGAGCAGTACTTC. Translating gives CASSYRVTAYEQYF.

This clonotype was counted at least ten times. J is TRBJ1-1 and V is TRBV28, with 7 bases matching TRBD1. Losses at the gene ends were 4 bases for V and 7 bases for J; bases not matched to a gene: 6. Germline V gene sequence: CDR1 MDHEN, CDR2 SYDVKM. The CDR3 length is 13 residues. The CDR3 protein is CASSSGQDIEAFF. DNA for the CDR3: TGTGCCAGCAGTTCCGGACAGGACATTGAAGCTTTCTTT.

This clonotype was seen a few times. The J gene is TRBJ1-6, the V gene TRBV6-1; D remains ambiguous. Germline-derived CDR1 and CDR2 are MNHNS and SASEGT. The length of the CDR3 is 16 residues. V gave up 1 base and J gave up 10 bases, with 17 bases separating them. The CDR3 DNA sequence: TGTGCCAGCAGTGAAGGTGCCTGGGAATTGTGGTCACCCCTCCACTTT. Translation: CASSEGAWELWSPLHF.

This clonotype was seen repeatedly, ten times or more. The chain recombines TRBV30 with TRBJ1-2; D is unresolved. V was cut by 5 bases and J by 3 bases, with 13 bases left in between. Germline V CDR1 and CDR2: GTSNPN, SVGIG (reference sequence). This CDR3 is built from 13 residues. The CDR3 nucleotides read TGTGCCTGGGTGCCCAACCAATACTATGGCTACACCTTC. Amino acids: CAWVPNQYYGYTF.

In its sample, this clonotype was seen many times. The gene calls are TRBV20-1 and TRBJ2-7, with D perhaps matching TRBD1 (6 bases). This CDR3 comprises 14 residues. V was trimmed by 0 bases and J by 2 bases, leaving 11 bases between them. CDR1 and CDR2 (germline): DFQATT, SNEGSKA (reference sequence). This CDR3 is CSAREGGTTYEQYF. The CDR3, as DNA: TGCAGTGCTAGAGAAGGGGGAACCACCTACGAGCAGTACTTC.

At least ten counts were recorded for this clonotype. The rearrangement joins TRBV10-1 to TRBJ2-7, with D possibly being TRBD1 (5 bases). In germline, CDR1 is WNHNN, CDR2 SYGVQD (reference sequence). There are 15 residues in the CDR3. V lost 0 bases to trimming and J lost 9 bases, with 18 bases between them. The CDR3 here is CASSESFGAGSVQYF. DNA of the CDR3: TGCGCCAGCAGTGAGTCCTTCGGCGCAGGGTCTGTGCAGTACTTC.

J is TRBJ2-5 and V is TRBV11-2; TRBD2 matches 11 bases. CDR3 size: 15 residues. CDR1 SGHAT and CDR2 FQNNGV come from the germline V gene. Germline trimming cut 7 bases from V and 4 bases from J; bases unmatched to any gene: 8. CDR3 bases: TGTGCCAGCAAGGGGGATGGACTAGCGGGAGAGACCCAGTACTTC. Residues: CASKGDGLAGETQYF.

This chain joins TRBV20-1 and TRBJ2-7, with 8 bases identical to TRBD1. Unmatched junction bases numbered 4, after V lost 6 bases and J lost 3 bases. CDR3 length: 12 residues. The germline V gene encodes CDR1 DFQATT and CDR2 SNEGSKA (reference sequence). The CDR3 DNA sequence: TGCAGTGCCACAGGGACAGGCTACGAGCAGTACTTC. Encoded protein: CSATGTGYEQYF.

This clonotype was recorded at least ten times. The chain combines TRBV5-1 with TRBJ2-1, with D perhaps given as TRBD1 or TRBD2 (6 bases each). Germline V gene sequence: CDR1 SGHRS, CDR2 YFSETQ. The CDR3 length is 13 residues. V was trimmed by 2 bases and J by 7 bases, leaving 10 bases between them. In nucleotides, the CDR3 is TGCGCCAGCAGCTTCCAGGGGAGGAATGAGCAGTTCTTC. Amino acid sequence: CASSFQGRNEQFF.

This clonotype was seen repeatedly, ten times or more. The CDR3 DNA reads TGTGCCAGCAGTGGAGCCGGGACAGGGTTAGAGACCCAGTACTTC. This codes for CASSGAGTGLETQYF. V usage is TRBV28 and J usage is TRBJ2-5; 9 nucleotides align to TRBD1. The CDR3 contains 15 residues. J gave up 4 bases and V 5 bases, and 8 bases lay outside the gene matches. Germline V gene data show CDR1 as MDHEN and CDR2 as SYDVKM.

At least ten counts were recorded for this clonotype. The rearrangement links TRBV11-2 to TRBJ1-3; D is ambiguous. V lost 2 bases and J lost 4, with 9 bases in between. Germline V CDR1 and CDR2: SGHAT, FQNNGV. This CDR3 region has 14 residues. DNA for the CDR3: TGTGCCAGCAGCTTAACCCCCTCCGGAAACACCATATATTTT. Its translation is CASSLTPSGNTIYF.